These 29 T cell receptor beta chains share one sample of origin, sequenced in a study of yellow fever vaccine responses in identical twins. TCRdb ran MiXCR on the RT-PCR reads and lists one entry per CDR3 protein. The table records about 23,000 distinct CDR3 sequences, 77% of them present only once. The source material was T cells from blood (PBMCs), unsorted or a sorted subset (not recorded which), sampled before or after yellow fever vaccination (not recorded which). The origin of the receptors is a woman in her late teens or twenties who received the yellow fever vaccine.

The CDR3 DNA is TGTGCCAGTAGTATTAACGGACAGCAAAATCAGCCCCAGCATTTT. Translated: CASSINGQQNQPQHF. This rearrangement joins TRBV19 to TRBJ1-5, with a tentative D call TRBD1 (6 bases). The CDR3 contains 15 residues. CDR1 is LNHDA, CDR2 SQIVND, per germline (reference sequence). Trimming stripped 3 bases from V and 4 bases from J, with 13 bases between.

In its sample, this clonotype was seen a few times. A junction boundary mismatches the germline segment, possibly from a read error. The rearrangement uses TRBV12-3 or TRBV12-4 and TRBJ2-5; tentatively, D is TRBD1 (6 bases). This CDR3 has 11 residues. CDR3 protein: CASTQTGTIIF. DNA of the CDR3: TGTGCCAGCACCCAAACAGGGACGATTATCTTC.

The chain is built from TRBV4-1 and TRBJ2-1, with D hard to call. The CDR3 is 12 amino acids. The V end was cut by 0 bases, the J end by 9 bases, with 6 bases between. Germline-derived CDR1 and CDR2 are MGHRA and YSYEKL. The CDR3 protein is CASSQDVVEQFF. The CDR3 nucleotides read TGCGCCAGCAGCCAAGATGTAGTTGAGCAGTTCTTC.

The chain links TRBV13 to TRBJ2-1; D ambiguous. The CDR3 is made up of 14 amino acids. Germline-derived CDR1 and CDR2 are PRHDT and FYEKMQ (reference sequence). The ends were cut back, 4 bases at V and 4 bases at J, with 11 bases in the middle. The CDR3, as DNA: TGTGCCAGCAGCTCCCTATCGAAATACAATGAGCAGTTCTTC. Translated: CASSSLSKYNEQFF.

This chain connects TRBV9 to TRBJ1-1, with 8 bases aligning to TRBD1. Trimming took 0 bases from V and 3 from J; bases not matched to a gene: 4. The CDR3 is 15 amino acids. Germline assignment: CDR1 SGDLS and CDR2 YYNGEE. The CDR3 protein is CASSVVTGADTEAFF. CDR3 nucleotide sequence: TGTGCCAGCAGCGTAGTGACAGGGGCGGACACTGAAGCTTTCTTT.

This clonotype has just a few counts. This chain links TRBV7-9 with TRBJ2-1, with D unresolved. Trimming shortened V by 5 bases and J by 7 bases, and 9 bases separated the two germline ends. Germline values: CDR1 SEHNR, CDR2 FQNEAQ (reference sequence). The CDR3 runs 12 residues. Here the CDR3 DNA reads TGTGCCAGCAGCGCTCACCTTAATGAGCAGTTCTTC. Translating gives CASSAHLNEQFF.

This clonotype appeared once. This sequence joins TRBV7-9 and TRBJ2-5; TRBD2 matches at 10 bases. This CDR3 comprises 18 residues. In germline, CDR1 is SEHNR, CDR2 FQNEAQ (reference sequence). J was trimmed by 0 bases and V by 0 bases; bases with no gene match: 7. The CDR3 spells CASSLAASGGLYQETQYF. CDR3 sequence (DNA): TGTGCCAGCAGCTTAGCGGCTAGCGGGGGCCTGTACCAAGAGACCCAGTACTTC.

This clonotype was detected only a few times. The J gene is TRBJ2-1, the V gene TRBV24-1; TRBD2 aligns across 8 bases. The CDR3 is made up of 14 amino acids. J gave up 5 bases and V 7 bases, and 6 bases lay outside the gene matches. Germline V gives CDR1 KGHDR, CDR2 SFDVKD. The CDR3 region is CATRTGLGDNEQFF. CDR3 coding DNA: TGTGCCACCAGGACGGGACTAGGAGACAATGAGCAGTTCTTC.

This chain uses TRBV20-1 with TRBJ2-1, with D maybe TRBD2 (6 bases). Per the germline V gene, CDR1 is DFQATT and CDR2 is SNEGSKA (reference sequence). This CDR3 has 16 amino acids. The V end was cut by 3 bases, the J end by 1 base, with 16 bases between. The CDR3 sequence: CSASDPGTHSYNEQFF. The CDR3 bases are TGCAGTGCTAGCGACCCAGGGACTCATTCCTACAATGAGCAGTTCTTC.

The chain couples TRBV28 to TRBJ1-5; 7 bases fit TRBD1. Trimming removed 10 bases from V and 6 bases from J; junction bases left unmatched: 18. The CDR3 totals 16 residues. In germline, CDR1 is MDHEN, CDR2 SYDVKM. The chain's CDR3 is CATTGTAILVGQPQHF. The CDR3 DNA reads TGTGCCACCACCGGGACAGCTATCCTCGTCGGTCAGCCCCAGCATTTT.

The chain links TRBV19 to TRBJ1-1; D not resolved. The CDR3 length is 12 residues. Germline V gene sequence: CDR1 LNHDA, CDR2 SQIVND (reference sequence). Trimming removed 9 bases from V and 4 bases from J, with 12 bases in between. CDR3 amino acids: CASAIIGTEAFF. CDR3 coding DNA: TGTGCCAGCGCAATTATTGGCACTGAAGCTTTCTTT.

The V gene is TRBV5-1, the J gene TRBJ1-1; D possibly corresponds to TRBD1 (5 bases). Per germline, CDR1 SGHRS and CDR2 YFSETQ. The CDR3 runs 15 residues. V was trimmed by 4 bases and J by 4 bases, leaving 17 bases between them. The CDR3 sequence is CASSAFGTQSTEAFF. CDR3 nucleotide sequence: TGCGCCAGCAGCGCCTTCGGGACCCAATCCACTGAAGCTTTCTTT.

The V gene is TRBV2, the J gene TRBJ1-2; a weak D match, TRBD1 (5 bases). This CDR3 has 15 residues. The germline CDR1 and CDR2 sequences are SNHLY and FYNNEI. Trimming took 7 bases from V and 1 from J, leaving 16 bases between them. CDR3 loop: CASTWRGPFNYGYTF. As DNA, the CDR3 is TGTGCCAGCACATGGAGGGGACCCTTTAACTATGGCTACACCTTC. The entire variable domain, with the rest obtained from reference TRBV2 and TRBJ1-2, is as follows: EPEVTQTPSHQVTQMGQEVILRCVPISNHLYFYWYRQILGQKVEFLVSFYNNEISEKSEIFDDQFSVERPDGSNFTLKIRSTKLEDSAMYFCASTWRGPFNYGYTFGSGTRLTVV.

This chain connects TRBV6-1 to TRBJ1-5; D is ambiguous. Per germline, CDR1 MNHNS and CDR2 SASEGT. The CDR3 has 15 residues. V dropped 5 bases and J dropped 0 bases, with 11 bases sitting between them. DNA for the CDR3: TGTGCCAGCAGTCCCCGGTGGGATAGCAATCAGCCCCAGCATTTT. Amino acid sequence: CASSPRWDSNQPQHF.

The genes are TRBV7-6 and TRBJ2-1; 8 bases line up with TRBD1. Trimming cost V 5 bases and J 4 bases; bases outside gene matches: 4. This CDR3 is built from 14 residues. Germline V lookup: CDR1 SGHVS, CDR2 FNYEAQ. CDR3 coding DNA: TGTGCCAGCAGCGACAGGGGCTTGTACAATGAGCAGTTCTTC. Protein sequence: CASSDRGLYNEQFF. Full variable domain (outside the CDR3, taken from reference TRBV7-6 and TRBJ2-1): GAGVSQSPRYKVTKRGQDVALRCDPISGHVSLYWYRQALGQGPEFLTYFNYEAQQDKSGLPNDRFSAERPEGSISTLTIQRTEQRDSAMYRCASSDRGLYNEQFFGPGTRLTVL.

In its sample, this clonotype was seen once. The chain is built from TRBV5-1 and TRBJ2-5; a possible D gene is TRBD2 (6 bases). There are 14 residues in the CDR3. The V gene lost 4 bases and the J gene lost 1 base, with 11 bases spanning the gap. Germline V gives CDR1 SGHRS, CDR2 YFSETQ. As DNA, the CDR3 is TGCGCCAGCAGCCGCGGGGAACTCCAAGAGACCCAGTACTTC. This encodes CASSRGELQETQYF.

This clonotype was picked up a small number of times. The junction departs from germline at one end; a sequencing error may be responsible. The chain combines TRBV2 with TRBJ2-3; D is tentatively TRBD1 or TRBD2 (5 bases each). Germline CDR1 is SNHLY and CDR2 is FYNNEI. The CDR3 loop spans 15 amino acids. The chain's CDR3 is CARSDSGMGADTQYF. The CDR3 DNA follows: TGTGCCAGAAGTGATTCAGGGATGGGGGCAGATACGCAGTATTTT.

There are a few counts of this clonotype. The chain combines TRBV3-1 with TRBJ2-1, with D unresolved. The CDR3 is made up of 15 amino acids. Trimming pared 4 bases from V and 2 bases from J, leaving 12 bases between. Germline V lookup: CDR1 LGHDT, CDR2 YNNKEL (reference sequence). CDR3 loop: CASSPLAATYNEQFF. As DNA, the CDR3 is TGTGCCAGCAGCCCGCTGGCGGCAACCTACAATGAGCAGTTCTTC.

This sequence joins TRBV5-1 and TRBJ2-1, with D perhaps TRBD1 (6 bases). The V end lost 4 bases, the J end lost 4 bases, and 12 bases lay between the germline ends. Germline V gene lookup returns CDR1 SGHRS and CDR2 YFSETQ. The CDR3 has 14 amino acids. This chain's CDR3 is CASSQTGTYNEQFF. The CDR3 DNA is TGCGCCAGCAGCCAGACCGGGACATACAATGAGCAGTTCTTC.

This clonotype turned up a few times. The chain combines TRBV24-1 with TRBJ2-1, with TRBD1 matching over 8 bases. V lost 9 bases, J lost 4 bases, and 4 bases stayed unmatched. This CDR3 has 13 amino acids. Germline V CDR1 and CDR2: KGHDR, SFDVKD. Here the CDR3 reads CATGQGSYNEQFF. CDR3 nucleotide sequence: TGTGCCACCGGACAGGGCTCTTACAATGAGCAGTTCTTC.

The chain combines TRBV6-4 with TRBJ2-2; 8 nucleotides align to TRBD2. Per the germline V gene, CDR1 is MRHNA and CDR2 is SNTAGT. Trimming at V came to 6 bases and at J to 8 bases, leaving 11 bases not matched to a gene. The CDR3 runs to 15 residues. The CDR3 spells CASSASGGAGGELFF. The CDR3 DNA reads TGTGCCAGCAGCGCCTCCGGGGGGGCGGGGGGGGAGCTGTTTTTT.

V usage is TRBV18 and J usage is TRBJ2-6; no definite D call. Trimming removed 2 bases at V and 0 bases at J, with 2 bases between. CDR1 and CDR2 from the germline V gene are KGHSH and LQKENI. This CDR3 is 14 amino acids long. CDR3 DNA: TGTGCCAGCTCACCAAGCTCTGGGGCCAACGTCCTGACTTTC. It yields the protein CASSPSSGANVLTF.

This clonotype was observed once. V and J are TRBV24-1 and TRBJ2-1; the D is unclear. The V gene lost 4 bases and the J gene lost 10 bases, with 7 bases spanning the gap. CDR3 length equals 11 residues. The germline V gene has CDR1 KGHDR and CDR2 SFDVKD. The DNA of the CDR3 is TGTGCCACCAGTGACCTACAAGAGCAGTTCTTC. It encodes CATSDLQEQFF.

The gene calls are TRBV18 and TRBJ2-7; a possible D gene is TRBD2 (6 bases). Deletions cut 0 bases from V and 6 bases from J, with 9 bases between. The length of the CDR3 is 13 residues. Germline lookup yields CDR1 KGHSH and CDR2 LQKENI. The CDR3 sequence is CASSPPTGVEQYF. For the CDR3, the DNA is TGTGCCAGCTCACCACCGACGGGGGTCGAGCAGTACTTC.

V is TRBV7-6 and J is TRBJ1-4; D gene unclear. Germline loops: CDR1 SGHVS, CDR2 FNYEAQ. V lost 5 bases and J 3 bases, leaving 13 bases between the germline ends. The CDR3 sequence is 15 residues long. CDR3 region: CASSPVRAPNEKLFF. CDR3 DNA: TGTGCCAGCAGCCCGGTTAGGGCACCTAATGAAAAACTGTTTTTT.

This sequence joins TRBV27 and TRBJ1-2; 7 nucleotides line up with TRBD1. Unmatched junction bases numbered 4, after V lost 0 bases and J lost 0 bases. CDR3 length: 16 amino acids. The germline gives CDR1 MNHEY, CDR2 SMNVEV (reference sequence). The CDR3 protein is CASSLSSGTANYGYTF. The CDR3 bases are TGTGCCAGCAGTTTATCATCCGGGACAGCTAACTATGGCTACACCTTC.

V and J are TRBV20-1 and TRBJ2-5, with TRBD2 identical over 9 bases. Germline CDR1 is DFQATT and CDR2 is SNEGSKA (reference sequence). CDR3 size: 13 residues. V dropped 5 bases and J dropped 6; count of bases not matched to a gene: 7. CDR3 DNA: TGCAGTGCTCACCGACTAGCGGAACAGACCCAGTACTTC. Protein: CSAHRLAEQTQYF.

The CDR3 sequence: CAILDRMNTEAFF. The DNA for the CDR3 is TGTGCCATACTTGACAGAATGAACACTGAAGCTTTCTTT. The V gene is TRBV10-3, the J gene TRBJ1-1; a possible D gene is TRBD1 (5 bases). The CDR3 has 13 amino acids. Germline V CDR1 and CDR2: ENHRY, SYGVKD. V gave up 9 bases and J gave up 0 bases, with 11 bases separating them.

This chain joins TRBV2 and TRBJ1-4; D not certain. This CDR3 comprises 12 residues. Germline values: CDR1 SNHLY, CDR2 FYNNEI. V lost 3 bases and J 8 bases, leaving 7 bases between the germline ends. The CDR3 loop is CASSDQYEKLFF. CDR3 coding DNA: TGTGCCAGCAGTGATCAATACGAAAAACTGTTTTTT.